The 17 T cell receptor beta chains presented below share a single source sample, sequenced in a study of T cells in Graves' hyperthyroidism and ophthalmopathy. The TCR beta CDR3 regions underwent amplification using RNA transcripts as the source. TCR CDR3 underwent first-round RT-PCR with the HTBI primer set. TCRdb itself ran the multiplex PCR reads through MiXCR, one entry per CDR3 protein. The repertoire includes more than 350,000 distinct CDR3 sequences, 15% to 20% of them detected once, and around 35% sits in the top ten. The sequenced material came from blood. The receptors come from a woman aged 30 to 39 with Graves' hyperthyroidism that later progressed to Graves' ophthalmopathy.

This clonotype was recorded many times. V gene TRBV5-1 combines with J gene TRBJ2-5, with D perhaps matching TRBD1 (6 bases). The CDR3 covers 13 residues. CDR1 SGHRS and CDR2 YFSETQ come from the germline V gene. The ends were cut back, 0 bases at V and 5 bases at J, with 8 bases in the middle. The chain's CDR3 is CASSLEQGETQYF. The DNA of the CDR3 is TGCGCCAGCAGCTTGGAACAGGGTGAGACCCAGTACTTC.

The rearrangement links TRBV14 to TRBJ1-6, with 9 nucleotides matching TRBD1. The J segment lost 10 bases and the V segment lost 1 base, leaving 8 bases of the junction unmatched. The CDR3 loop spans 16 amino acids. Germline CDR1 reads SGHDN; CDR2 reads FVKESK. CDR3 DNA: TGTGCCAGCAGCCAAGCCTACAGGGGGCCGAGATCACCCCTCCACTTT. It yields the protein CASSQAYRGPRSPLHF.

This clonotype was counted ten times or more. The chain recombines TRBV30 with TRBJ2-1, with unresolved D. Germline V gene lookup returns CDR1 GTSNPN and CDR2 SVGIG (reference sequence). The CDR3 loop spans 12 amino acids. V lost 0 bases, J lost 6 bases, and 6 bases lay in between. CDR3 loop: CAWSVHFNEQFF. The CDR3, as DNA: TGTGCCTGGAGTGTACATTTCAATGAGCAGTTCTTC.

This clonotype was seen more than once but under ten times. The chain joins TRBV5-8 to TRBJ1-3; TRBD1 agrees at 7 bases. Germline CDR1 is SGHTS and CDR2 is YDEGEE. V gave up 4 bases and J gave up 0 bases; unmatched junction bases: 13. This CDR3 has 18 residues. Written as DNA, the CDR3 is TGTGCCAGCAGCCGGGAGGGGGCAGGGGTCCTCTCTGGAAACACCATATATTTT. Its translation: CASSREGAGVLSGNTIYF.

This clonotype was seen a handful of times. The chain joins TRBV19 to TRBJ2-7, with no clear D. The CDR3 covers 15 residues. Germline V gives CDR1 LNHDA, CDR2 SQIVND (reference sequence). Trimming shortened V by 1 base and J by 3 bases, and 13 bases separated the two germline ends. The CDR3 bases are TGTGCCAGTAGTATAGTGTATGGAGTTAACTACGAGCAGTACTTC. It encodes CASSIVYGVNYEQYF.

This clonotype was recorded many times. The chain couples TRBV7-8 to TRBJ1-2; the match to TRBD1 covers 10 bases. The CDR3 has 15 residues. The germline gives CDR1 SGHVS, CDR2 FQNEAQ. Trimming at V came to 7 bases and at J to 2 bases, leaving 7 bases not matched to a gene. The CDR3 DNA reads as TGTGCCAGCACCCAGGGACAGGGGAGAAACTATGGCTACACCTTC. Translating it yields CASTQGQGRNYGYTF.

The CDR3 spells CASRAPGTGGNYGYTF. The CDR3 DNA sequence: TGTGCCAGCCGCGCCCCCGGGACAGGGGGTAACTATGGCTACACCTTC. V and J are TRBV12-3 or TRBV12-4 and TRBJ1-2, with TRBD1 matching over 11 bases. The V segment lost 8 bases and the J segment 1 base; nucleotides outside the gene matches: 9. This CDR3 contains 16 residues.

In its sample, this clonotype was seen many times. The V and J genes are TRBV2 and TRBJ1-4, with a weak D call TRBD1 (6 bases). V dropped 3 bases and J dropped 3 bases, with 8 bases sitting between them. The CDR3 sequence is 14 residues long. The germline V gene encodes CDR1 SNHLY and CDR2 FYNNEI. This CDR3 is CASSDRGANEKLFF. The CDR3 nucleotides read TGTGCCAGCAGTGACAGGGGCGCTAATGAAAAACTGTTTTTT.

This clonotype was seen ten or more times. The chain combines TRBV12-3 or TRBV12-4 with TRBJ2-7; possible D gene TRBD1, 6 bases. The CDR3 loop spans 16 amino acids. The germline V and J ends were trimmed by 7 bases and 0 bases, with 19 bases remaining between them. For the CDR3, the DNA is TGTGCCAGCACAACCATAGTAGGACAGATCTCCTACGAGCAGTACTTC. This codes for CASTTIVGQISYEQYF.

This clonotype was counted many times. The chain has TRBV4-1 and TRBJ1-1; a weak D match, TRBD1 (6 bases). Germline-derived CDR1 and CDR2 are MGHRA and YSYEKL. The V gene lost 4 bases and the J gene lost 0 bases, with 12 bases spanning the gap. The CDR3 consists of 15 residues. The CDR3 spells CASSRWGAMNTEAFF. In DNA form, the CDR3 reads TGCGCCAGCAGCCGTTGGGGGGCCATGAACACTGAAGCTTTCTTT.

This clonotype is a singleton in its sample. The chain couples TRBV29-1 to TRBJ2-2; tentatively, D is TRBD1 (6 bases). The J call may be in error: the DNA end matches TRBJ1-1 better. In germline, CDR1 is SQVTM, CDR2 ANQGSEA. CDR3 length: 13 residues. This CDR3 reads CSVEEAGDFGAFF. The CDR3 DNA reads as TGCAGCGTTGAGGAGGCAGGGGATTTTGGAGCTTTCTTT.

Only a few counts were recorded for this clonotype. The rearrangement joins TRBV4-1 to TRBJ2-5; D remains ambiguous. This CDR3 region has 13 residues. CDR1 MGHRA and CDR2 YSYEKL come from the germline V gene. V lost 2 bases and J 5 bases, leaving 9 bases between the germline ends. The CDR3 DNA follows: TGCGCCAGCAGCCAAAGTCATGTCGAGACCCAGTACTTC. This encodes CASSQSHVETQYF.

J is TRBJ2-1 and V is TRBV6-2 or TRBV6-3, with D perhaps TRBD1 (6 bases). The CDR3 consists of 15 residues. CDR1 is MNHEY and CDR2 is SVGEGT in the germline V gene. V was trimmed by 5 bases and J by 4 bases, leaving 15 bases between them. The CDR3 here is CASSVSIGGYNEQFF. The CDR3 DNA reads as TGTGCCAGCAGTGTATCCATAGGGGGATACAATGAGCAGTTCTTC.

J is TRBJ2-1 and V is TRBV9; perhaps TRBD1 as D (5 bases). The V gene's germline CDR1 is SGDLS and CDR2 YYNGEE. The V end was cut by 4 bases, the J end by 1 base, with 15 bases between. The CDR3 covers 16 residues. The CDR3: CASSPWGDRSYNEQFF. CDR3 nucleotides: TGTGCCAGCAGCCCATGGGGCGACAGATCCTACAATGAGCAGTTCTTC. Variable domain in full (rest from reference TRBV9 and TRBJ2-1): DSGVTQTPKHLITATGQRVTLRCSPRSGDLSVYWYQQSLDQGLQFLIQYYNGEERAKGNILERFSAQQFPDLHSELNLSSLELGDSALYFCASSPWGDRSYNEQFFGPGTRLTVL.

This clonotype was recorded many times. The V and J genes are TRBV19 and TRBJ1-2; possible D gene TRBD1, 5 bases. This CDR3 contains 15 residues. CDR1 is LNHDA and CDR2 is SQIVND in the germline V gene (reference sequence). Trimming took off 1 base at V and 6 bases at J, with 15 bases between the two ends. CDR3 bases: TGTGCCAGTAGTATAGTAGGGACGCCCGACGATGGCTACACCTTC. The encoded protein is CASSIVGTPDDGYTF.

The chain is built from TRBV6-1 and TRBJ2-2; D not certain. The germline V and J ends were trimmed by 6 bases and 4 bases, with 9 bases remaining between them. Germline loops: CDR1 MNHNS, CDR2 SASEGT. This CDR3 contains 13 residues. Written as DNA, the CDR3 is TGTGCCAGCAGCGCCGGCTTCACCGGGGAGCTGTTTTTT. It yields the protein CASSAGFTGELFF.

This clonotype has a handful of counts. CDR3 nucleotides: TGTGCCAGCAGTGAAATCCGGGACAGGCCGGGCGAGCAGTACTTC. This codes for CASSEIRDRPGEQYF. The V and J genes are TRBV25-1 and TRBJ2-7, with TRBD1 matching over 8 bases. This CDR3 has 15 amino acids. The germline gives CDR1 MGHDK, CDR2 SYGVNS. V shed 2 bases and J 6 bases; nucleotides not matched to a gene: 9.